This T cell receptor beta chain was sequenced during a study of T cell responses to AZD1222 COVID-19 vaccine. Sequenced by immunoSEQ multiplex PCR; TCRdb stores in-frame clones only, minus some. Of fewer than 130,000 clones in the sample, around 82% were seen once. Germline values: CDR1 MNHEY, CDR2 SVGAGI. This CDR3 has 14 amino acids. V dropped 7 bases and J dropped 2 bases, with 14 bases sitting between them. This receptor was obtained from an adult in good health. The chain has TRBV6-5 and TRBJ1-1; unclear D gene. Material: peripheral blood, obtained on day 0 of AZD1222 vaccination. In DNA, the CDR3 is TGTGCCAGCACCGCCCCCCCCTTAAACACTGAAGCTTTCTTT. As protein: CASTAPPLNTEAFF.